Following are 28 T cell receptor beta chains from one sample sequenced in a study. One entry per CDR3 protein results from TCRdb running MiXCR on the RT-PCR reads. The data show around 700,000 distinct CDR3 sequences, with 12% to 15% seen just once and roughly 3.9% held by the top ten. What was sequenced was memory CD4+ T cells from blood. These receptors all stem from a female donor in good health, serving as a healthy control.

This sequence joins TRBV5-1 and TRBJ2-5; 9 positions match TRBD2. The CDR3 has 17 amino acids. CDR1 is SGHRS and CDR2 is YFSETQ in the germline V gene. J lost 1 base, V lost 5 bases, and 12 bases had no gene match. The CDR3 bases are TGCGCCAGCAGGGGTCTGACTAGCGGAAGACCCCAAGAGACCCAGTACTTC. This sequence encodes CASRGLTSGRPQETQYF.

The CDR3 bases are TGTGCCAGCATTACCTTGGACAGGGGAGGAACTGAAGCTTTCTTT. It yields the protein CASITLDRGGTEAFF. The chain joins TRBV6-6 to TRBJ1-1, with TRBD1 matching over 9 bases. This CDR3 has 15 residues. Trimming at V came to 7 bases and at J to 5 bases, leaving 11 bases not matched to a gene. Germline CDR1 is MNHNY and CDR2 is SVGAGI (reference sequence).

This clonotype was counted only a few times. Here the CDR3 DNA reads TGTGCCAGCACTAACGTGCGGGGAAGCACAGATACGCAGTATTTT. Its protein product is CASTNVRGSTDTQYF. V usage is TRBV6-6 and J usage is TRBJ2-3, with TRBD2 as a possible D gene (6 bases). The length of the CDR3 is 15 residues. V dropped 7 bases and J dropped 0 bases, with 14 bases sitting between them. Germline-derived CDR1 and CDR2 are MNHNY and SVGAGI (reference sequence).

This chain joins TRBV9 and TRBJ2-3; 8 bases align to TRBD1. The germline V gene has CDR1 SGDLS and CDR2 YYNGEE. The CDR3 contains 17 residues. J lost 2 bases, V lost 3 bases, and 11 bases had no gene match. The CDR3 spells CASSARTGRHHTDTQYF. In DNA, the CDR3 is TGTGCCAGCAGCGCCAGGACAGGGAGACATCACACAGATACGCAGTATTTT.

The chain employs TRBV7-2 and TRBJ2-1, with D possibly being TRBD1 or TRBD2 (5 bases each). V lost 5 bases to trimming and J lost 0 bases, with 11 bases between them. The CDR3 sequence is 15 residues long. Germline V gene lookup returns CDR1 SGHTA and CDR2 FQGNSA. The CDR3 sequence is CASSPRDRSYNEQFF. The CDR3 DNA follows: TGTGCCAGCAGCCCCCGGGACCGCTCCTACAATGAGCAGTTCTTC.

This clonotype was seen at least ten times. The chain combines TRBV20-1 with TRBJ2-3; 9 positions match TRBD2. V gave up 4 bases and J gave up 0 bases; unmatched junction bases: 5. This CDR3 region has 15 residues. Germline V gene lookup returns CDR1 DFQATT and CDR2 SNEGSKA (reference sequence). In DNA form, the CDR3 reads TGCAGTGCTATTAGCGGGGGAACTAGCACAGATACGCAGTATTTT. It encodes CSAISGGTSTDTQYF.

Ten or more counts support this clonotype. V and J are TRBV27 and TRBJ2-2; D unresolved. The CDR3 totals 14 residues. Germline lookup yields CDR1 MNHEY and CDR2 SMNVEV (reference sequence). V was clipped by 2 bases and J by 0 bases, with 4 bases between them. The CDR3 protein is CASSLQANTGELFF. Written as DNA, the CDR3 is TGTGCCAGCAGTTTACAAGCGAACACCGGGGAGCTGTTTTTT.

This clonotype was observed many times. The V gene is TRBV5-1, the J gene TRBJ2-2; D may be TRBD2 (5 bases). V was trimmed by 2 bases and J by 5 bases, leaving 10 bases between them. The CDR3 consists of 14 residues. Germline-derived CDR1 and CDR2 are SGHRS and YFSETQ. CDR3 DNA: TGCGCCAGCAGCTTCGGGAAAATGACCGGGGAGCTGTTTTTT. It specifies CASSFGKMTGELFF.

This clonotype was seen only a few times. The chain employs TRBV20-1 and TRBJ2-3; a weak D match, TRBD2 (6 bases). V dropped 6 bases and J dropped 5 bases, with 18 bases sitting between them. This CDR3 comprises 14 residues. The germline V gene has CDR1 DFQATT and CDR2 SNEGSKA (reference sequence). CDR3 in amino acids: CSAPRAGRGDTQYF. The CDR3 bases are TGCAGTGCCCCCAGGGCCGGGAGAGGAGATACGCAGTATTTT.

In its sample, this clonotype was seen many times. CDR3 amino acids: CASSWDTEQYF. The CDR3 DNA is TGTGCCAGCAGCTGGGACACCGAGCAGTACTTC. The chain is built from TRBV5-6 and TRBJ2-7, with a weak D call TRBD1 (6 bases). V dropped 3 bases and J dropped 6 bases, with 7 bases sitting between them. Germline CDR1 is SGHDT and CDR2 is YYEEEE. CDR3 length equals 11 residues.

This clonotype came up many times. The chain's CDR3 is CASSPQGFHGYTF. The CDR3 bases are TGTGCCAGCAGTCCACAGGGGTTCCATGGCTACACCTTC. The rearrangement links TRBV27 to TRBJ1-2; 7 bases match TRBD1. CDR1 and CDR2 (germline): MNHEY, SMNVEV (reference sequence). The V and J ends lost 5 bases and 6 bases, in that order; junction bases with no gene match: 6. The CDR3 consists of 13 residues.

This clonotype was observed a handful of times. The genes are TRBV20-1 and TRBJ1-4; tentative D call: TRBD1 (5 bases). The CDR3 spans 15 residues. From germline, CDR1 is DFQATT and CDR2 SNEGSKA (reference sequence). V was clipped by 6 bases and J by 0 bases, with 14 bases between them. The CDR3 loop reads CSAAGTAATNEKLFF. The CDR3 bases are TGCAGTGCCGCTGGGACGGCGGCAACTAATGAAAAACTGTTTTTT.

There are many counts of this clonotype. The J gene is TRBJ2-7, the V gene TRBV6-5; 8 bases agree with TRBD1. This CDR3 has 14 residues. Per the germline V gene, CDR1 is MNHEY and CDR2 is SVGAGI. With 6 bases clipped from V and 2 bases from J, the junction kept 6 bases outside the gene matches. CDR3 amino acids: CASSPDRDPYEQYF. Here the CDR3 DNA reads TGTGCCAGCAGCCCGGACAGGGACCCCTACGAGCAGTACTTC.

The rearrangement links TRBV20-1 to TRBJ1-6; TRBD1 agrees at 7 bases. The CDR3 has 13 amino acids. In germline, CDR1 is DFQATT, CDR2 SNEGSKA (reference sequence). V dropped 3 bases and J dropped 8; count of bases not matched to a gene: 4. DNA for the CDR3: TGCAGTGCTAGGAAGACAGGGTATTCACCCCTCCACTTT. Protein: CSARKTGYSPLHF.

This clonotype has a count of ten or more. This chain uses TRBV29-1 with TRBJ2-1; D is unresolved. The CDR3 has 11 residues. V lost 6 bases to trimming and J lost 6 bases, with 9 bases between them. Germline V gives CDR1 SQVTM, CDR2 ANQGSEA. CDR3 nucleotides: TGCAGCGTGGATTCTTTCAATGAGCAGTTCTTC. Translated: CSVDSFNEQFF.

This clonotype appeared a few times. The V gene is TRBV5-1, the J gene TRBJ2-2; 8 nucleotides match TRBD1. In germline, CDR1 is SGHRS, CDR2 YFSETQ. Losses at the gene ends were 5 bases for V and 5 bases for J; bases not matched to a gene: 8. The CDR3 covers 15 residues. The CDR3 reads CASRSGTGFTGELFF. The CDR3 nucleotides are TGCGCCAGCAGGTCCGGGACAGGTTTTACCGGGGAGCTGTTTTTT.

This clonotype has a handful of counts. The chain carries TRBV12-3 or TRBV12-4 and TRBJ2-2; D is tentatively TRBD1 or TRBD2 (7 bases each). The V end was cut by 5 bases, the J end by 4 bases, with 20 bases between. The CDR3 totals 17 residues. The CDR3 coding sequence is TGTGCCAGCAGTCCGTCCGAGGGAGGGGGCTTCACCGGGGAGCTGTTTTTT. Amino acids: CASSPSEGGGFTGELFF.

This clonotype was seen ten or more times. The chain employs TRBV27 and TRBJ1-5; TRBD1 is a possible D gene (5 bases). The CDR3 is made up of 15 amino acids. Trimming left V 5 bases short and J 4 bases short, with 15 bases between. Germline V gene sequence: CDR1 MNHEY, CDR2 SMNVEV (reference sequence). The CDR3 protein is CASSRNQGRNQPQHF. The CDR3 DNA is TGTGCCAGCAGTCGAAACCAGGGTCGTAATCAGCCCCAGCATTTT.

The chain couples TRBV5-1 to TRBJ2-5, with a possible D match to TRBD1 (5 bases). Germline V gene lookup returns CDR1 SGHRS and CDR2 YFSETQ. The V and J ends lost 4 bases and 1 base respectively, with 11 bases between them. The CDR3 is 14 residues long. The CDR3 DNA reads as TGCGCCAGCAGCGCCACAGGAGTCCAAGAGACCCAGTACTTC. It encodes CASSATGVQETQYF.

The V gene is TRBV5-5, the J gene TRBJ1-1; D may be TRBD1 (6 bases). The CDR3 length is 15 residues. Germline assignment: CDR1 SGHKS and CDR2 YYEKEE (reference sequence). The V end lost 4 bases, the J end lost 0 bases, and 13 bases lay between the germline ends. CDR3 sequence (DNA): TGTGCCAGCAGCCCATTACAGGGATTGAACACTGAAGCTTTCTTT. Protein: CASSPLQGLNTEAFF.

This clonotype was detected a few times. The J gene is TRBJ1-5, the V gene TRBV10-3; 7 bases are a match to TRBD1. Germline values: CDR1 ENHRY, CDR2 SYGVKD. CDR3 length: 14 residues. V was pared by 6 bases and J by 3 bases, with 5 bases of the junction left unmatched. CDR3 nucleotides: TGTGCCATCAGGGGAACAGGGGACAATCAGCCCCAGCATTTT. Amino acid sequence: CAIRGTGDNQPQHF.

V is TRBV4-1 and J is TRBJ1-2, with TRBD1 matching 9 bases. This CDR3 spans 13 amino acids. The germline gives CDR1 MGHRA, CDR2 YSYEKL. J gave up 10 bases and V 4 bases, and 7 bases lay outside the gene matches. DNA for the CDR3: TGCGCCAGCAGCCTAGGACAGGGGTACGACTACACCTTC. As protein: CASSLGQGYDYTF.

At least ten counts were recorded for this clonotype. This CDR3 is CATSDRHEQYF. The CDR3 region has the DNA TGTGCCACCAGTGATAGGCACGAGCAGTACTTC. The rearrangement joins TRBV24-1 to TRBJ2-7; D remains unclear. V lost 3 bases, J lost 5 bases, and 4 bases lay in between. Germline V gives CDR1 KGHDR, CDR2 SFDVKD. The CDR3 extends over 11 amino acids.

This clonotype was observed a few times. This could be a read error, since a much larger clone is one nucleotide away. The J gene is TRBJ2-3, the V gene TRBV10-3, with TRBD2 as a possible D gene (6 bases). The CDR3 covers 12 residues. In germline, CDR1 is ENHRY, CDR2 SYGVKD. CDR3 sequence: CAIAWGGDTLYF. CDR3 coding DNA: TGTGCCATTGCATGGGGCGGGGATACGCTGTATTTT.

This clonotype was found many times. V usage is TRBV12-3 or TRBV12-4 and J usage is TRBJ1-4; D remains unclear. Trimming removed 3 bases from V and 12 bases from J, with 14 bases in between. This CDR3 comprises 13 residues. CDR3 nucleotide sequence: TGTGCCAGCAGTTTTCAGGCCCCCGGGGAACTGTTTTTT. Amino acid sequence: CASSFQAPGELFF.

This clonotype was observed many times. This chain joins TRBV12-3 or TRBV12-4 and TRBJ2-7; D might be TRBD1 or TRBD2, each matching 5 bases. The CDR3 has 14 amino acids. V was pared by 6 bases and J by 10 bases, with 22 bases between. For the CDR3, the DNA is TGTGCCAGCAGCCCTACCCGTGAAATGAGGGGTCAGTACTTC. It specifies CASSPTREMRGQYF.

A note on this clonotype: This may come from a read error, since a much larger clone is one base off. As DNA, the CDR3 is TGTGCCAGCAGCTCAACTAGCGGGAAGGCCCATGAGCAGTTCTTC. Translation gives CASSSTSGKAHEQFF. The chain combines TRBV7-3 with TRBJ2-1; 10 bases match TRBD2. Germline values: CDR1 SGHTA, CDR2 FQGTGA. The CDR3 loop spans 15 amino acids. Trimming at V came to 4 bases and at J to 8 bases, leaving 8 bases not matched to a gene.

V usage is TRBV5-1 and J usage is TRBJ2-5; D unclear. This CDR3 comprises 13 residues. Germline lookup yields CDR1 SGHRS and CDR2 YFSETQ. Between the trimmed V and J ends, which lost 5 bases and 1 base, there was a span of 9 bases. CDR3 coding DNA: TGCGCCAGCAGGTATGGCCCCCAAGAGACCCAGTACTTC. Translation: CASRYGPQETQYF.